These 26 T cell receptor beta chains came from one sample sequenced in a study of radiation and T cells in renal cell carcinoma. Sequenced by immunoSEQ multiplex PCR; TCRdb stores in-frame clones only, minus some. The sample has 130,000 or so clones, around four fifths seen once. Time point here: baseline pretreatment blood. Indicated treatment: 15 Gy SBRT to primary tumor, nephrectomy 4 weeks later. Specimen: blood, collected from a patient whose treatment included radiotherapy and nephrectomy. The origin of the receptors is a woman in her fifties or sixties with renal cell carcinoma.

This chain uses TRBV10-3 with TRBJ1-5; D is perhaps TRBD1 (6 bases). This CDR3 has 18 residues. The V and J ends lost 3 bases and 1 base respectively, with 19 bases between them. Germline CDR1 and CDR2: ENHRY and SYGVKD. The CDR3 loop reads CAISDPTAGAGSNQPQHF. CDR3 nucleotides: TGTGCCATCAGTGACCCCACCGCGGGGGCGGGGAGCAATCAGCCCCAGCATTTT.

This chain uses TRBV6-5 with TRBJ2-5, with 7 positions matching TRBD2. The CDR3 totals 12 residues. J lost 4 bases, V lost 8 bases, and 4 bases had no gene match. Germline V gives CDR1 MNHEY, CDR2 SVGAGI. CDR3 amino acids: CASGGRGETQYF. In DNA, the CDR3 is TGTGCCAGCGGGGGGAGGGGAGAGACCCAGTACTTC.

The genes are TRBV7-9 and TRBJ1-4; D perhaps matches TRBD1 (5 bases). The CDR3 runs 15 residues. Trimming took off 5 bases at V and 14 bases at J, with 24 bases between the two ends. In germline, CDR1 is SEHNR, CDR2 FQNEAQ (reference sequence). CDR3 sequence reads: CASSPRGRGVGDLFF. As DNA, the CDR3 is TGTGCCAGCAGCCCCCGAGGCCGAGGGGTGGGTGATCTGTTTTTT. Full variable domain (missing parts from reference TRBV7-9 and TRBJ1-4): DTGVSQNPRHKITKRGQNVTFRCDPISEHNRLYWYRQTLGQGPEFLTYFQNEAQLEKSRLLSDRFSAERPKGSFSTLEIQRTEQGDSAMYLCASSPRGRGVGDLFFGSGTQLSVL.

The chain combines TRBV25-1 with TRBJ1-3; 11 nucleotides match TRBD1. The CDR3 is 18 residues long. V shed 6 bases, J shed 1 base, and the junction held 11 bases outside the gene matches. Germline V gene data show CDR1 as MGHDK and CDR2 as SYGVNS. In DNA form, the CDR3 reads TGTGCCAGCAGCTCTCATGGGGACAGGGGGATTTCTGGAAACACCATATATTTT. It encodes CASSSHGDRGISGNTIYF.

The chain employs TRBV27 and TRBJ2-5; D gene unclear. This CDR3 region has 16 residues. Trimming left V 4 bases short and J 0 bases short, with 15 bases between. The germline V gene has CDR1 MNHEY and CDR2 SMNVEV (reference sequence). This CDR3 is CASSSGRTPYQETQYF. CDR3 DNA sequence: TGTGCCAGCAGTTCAGGAAGGACCCCTTACCAAGAGACCCAGTACTTC.

The CDR3 loop reads CASSLAGRTDTQYF. CDR3 DNA: TGTGCCAGCTCACTAGCGGGACGCACAGATACGCAGTATTTT. The rearrangement links TRBV25-1 to TRBJ2-3; TRBD2 matches at 10 bases. V shed 8 bases and J 1 base; nucleotides not matched to a gene: 3. CDR1 and CDR2 (germline): MGHDK, SYGVNS. The length of the CDR3 is 14 residues.

V and J are TRBV30 and TRBJ2-7, with D hard to call. Trimming pared 7 bases from V and 2 bases from J, leaving 9 bases between. CDR3 length: 11 amino acids. Per germline, CDR1 GTSNPN and CDR2 SVGIG (reference sequence). Written as DNA, the CDR3 is TGTGCCTTCCAACCAACCTACGAGCAGTACTTC. Translation gives CAFQPTYEQYF.

This clone has only one observation. The gene calls are TRBV5-4 and TRBJ2-7; 9 bases agree with TRBD2. Looked up from germline, CDR1 is SGHNT and CDR2 is YYREEE (reference sequence). Trimming at V came to 0 bases and at J to 4 bases, leaving 8 bases not matched to a gene. The CDR3 spans 16 residues. CDR3 protein: CASSLDSGGLHYEQYF. The DNA of the CDR3 is TGTGCCAGCAGCTTGGATAGCGGGGGACTCCATTACGAGCAGTACTTC.

The chain employs TRBV6-4 and TRBJ2-1; D may be TRBD2 (5 bases). The CDR3 runs 16 residues. The germline V and J ends were trimmed by 3 bases and 7 bases, with 19 bases remaining between them. CDR1 and CDR2 (germline): MRHNA, SNTAGT. The CDR3 region is CASSDSSRRMRNEQFF. CDR3 sequence (DNA): TGTGCCAGCAGTGATAGTTCCAGGAGGATGAGGAATGAGCAGTTCTTC.

The chain recombines TRBV7-2 with TRBJ1-1; D unresolved. The CDR3 has 15 amino acids. Per germline, CDR1 SGHTA and CDR2 FQGNSA. Between the trimmed V and J ends, which lost 7 bases and 5 bases, there was a span of 20 bases. CDR3 residues: CASNQPGPLGTEAFF. Here the CDR3 DNA reads TGTGCCAGCAACCAGCCCGGGCCACTGGGAACTGAAGCTTTCTTT.

The chain combines TRBV4-3 with TRBJ1-3, with D possibly being TRBD1 (6 bases). The germline CDR1 and CDR2 sequences are LGHNA and YSLEER. This CDR3 is 16 amino acids long. V was clipped by 4 bases and J by 2 bases, with 15 bases between them. DNA of the CDR3: TGCGCCAGCAGCCTGCAGGTCACAGGGACTGGAAACACCATATATTTT. Its protein product is CASSLQVTGTGNTIYF.

This chain connects TRBV19 to TRBJ2-7; possible D gene TRBD1, 5 bases. From germline, CDR1 is LNHDA and CDR2 SQIVND (reference sequence). The CDR3 is 15 residues long. Trimming stripped 6 bases from V and 6 bases from J, with 21 bases between. CDR3 sequence (DNA): TGTGCCAGTAGCCCAAGTTGGACGCAGGGCTCCGAGCAGTACTTC. Protein sequence: CASSPSWTQGSEQYF.

This chain connects TRBV7-2 to TRBJ1-5, with 10 bases that match TRBD1. This CDR3 is 15 amino acids long. J gave up 6 bases and V 5 bases, and 7 bases lay outside the gene matches. Per germline, CDR1 SGHTA and CDR2 FQGNSA. As DNA, the CDR3 is TGTGCCAGCAGCACGCTGACAGGGGGCGGTCAGCCCCAGCATTTT. It encodes CASSTLTGGGQPQHF. Full variable domain (outside the CDR3, taken from reference TRBV7-2 and TRBJ1-5): GAGVSQSPSNKVTEKGKDVELRCDPISGHTALYWYRQSLGQGLEFLIYFQGNSAPDKSGLPSDRFSAERTGGSVSTLTIQRTQQEDSAVYLCASSTLTGGGQPQHFGDGTRLSIL.

CDR3 residues: CASSLRTGAGGYTF. For the CDR3, the DNA is TGTGCCAGCAGCCTTCGGACAGGGGCGGGTGGCTACACCTTC. J is TRBJ1-2 and V is TRBV28; 9 nucleotides align to TRBD1. The germline V gene has CDR1 MDHEN and CDR2 SYDVKM. CDR3 length: 14 amino acids. The V segment lost 6 bases and the J segment 7 bases; nucleotides outside the gene matches: 9.

The chain carries TRBV5-1 and TRBJ2-2; the D is unclear. V lost 7 bases, J lost 1 base, and 11 bases lay in between. From germline, CDR1 is SGHRS and CDR2 YFSETQ. The CDR3 extends over 14 amino acids. The CDR3 loop reads CASGFRGNTGELFF. The CDR3, as DNA: TGCGCCAGCGGGTTCCGAGGGAACACCGGGGAGCTGTTTTTT.

The genes are TRBV5-1 and TRBJ2-7; 7 nucleotides align to TRBD1. The CDR3 loop spans 14 amino acids. The V gene end was trimmed by 0 bases and the J gene end by 1 base; junction bases not matched to a gene: 1. The germline V gene has CDR1 SGHRS and CDR2 YFSETQ. In DNA form, the CDR3 reads TGCGCCAGCAGCTTGGGGGGACAGTCCTACGAGCAGTACTTC. Residues: CASSLGGQSYEQYF.

The rearrangement uses TRBV5-6 and TRBJ1-4; D gene ambiguous. V lost 0 bases and J lost 16, with 13 bases in between. Germline values: CDR1 SGHDT, CDR2 YYEEEE. The CDR3 loop spans 12 amino acids. CDR3 sequence reads: CASSLAKQTPFF. The CDR3 nucleotides read TGTGCCAGCAGCTTGGCCAAACAGACGCCGTTTTTT. Supplemented by reference TRBV5-6 and TRBJ1-4, the full variable domain reads DAGVTQSPTHLIKTRGQQVTLRCSPKSGHDTVSWYQQALGQGPQFIFQYYEEEERQRGNFPDRFSGHQFPNYSSELNVNALLLGDSALYLCASSLAKQTPFFGSGTQLSVL.

The rearrangement uses TRBV5-6 and TRBJ2-1; 7 bases are shared with TRBD2. Germline V CDR1 and CDR2: SGHDT, YYEEEE. With V trimmed by 0 bases and J by 6 bases, 6 bases remained unmatched. The CDR3 has 15 residues. This chain's CDR3 is CASSLVVVAGNEQFF. CDR3 DNA sequence: TGTGCCAGCAGCTTGGTGGTAGTAGCGGGCAATGAGCAGTTCTTC.

J is TRBJ2-5 and V is TRBV5-1; 9 bases match TRBD2. The CDR3 extends over 16 amino acids. V was clipped by 0 bases and J by 2 bases; unmatched bases: 5. Germline assignment: CDR1 SGHRS and CDR2 YFSETQ. The CDR3 reads CASSLAPTSGQETQYF. In DNA form, the CDR3 reads TGCGCCAGCAGCTTGGCCCCAACTAGCGGGCAAGAGACCCAGTACTTC.

The J gene is TRBJ2-1, the V gene TRBV29-1; D possibly corresponds to TRBD2 (5 bases). This CDR3 has 13 amino acids. CDR1 and CDR2 (germline): SQVTM, ANQGSEA. Trimming took 7 bases from V and 0 from J, leaving 10 bases between them. The DNA of the CDR3 is TGCAGCGGGACTGACTACTCCTACAATGAGCAGTTCTTC. Encoded protein: CSGTDYSYNEQFF.

The chain uses TRBV10-3 and TRBJ1-2, with 12 bases aligning to TRBD1. The CDR3 has 19 amino acids. After removal of 7 bases from V and 8 bases from J, the junction contained 23 bases not matched to a gene. CDR1 and CDR2 (germline): ENHRY, SYGVKD. CDR3 bases: TGTGCCATCATAGGGGCGCTAACCGGGACAGGGGGCGTTAATGGCGGCTACACCTTC. Residues: CAIIGALTGTGGVNGGYTF.

The rearrangement links TRBV9 to TRBJ1-5; no firm D call. This CDR3 is built from 14 residues. Trimming left V 4 bases short and J 8 bases short, with 16 bases between. CDR1 SGDLS and CDR2 YYNGEE come from the germline V gene. The CDR3 DNA is TGTGCCAGCAGCCCCTTTGGAAAGACTGAGCCCCAGCATTTT. Translation gives CASSPFGKTEPQHF.

This clone appeared a single time. The rearrangement joins TRBV6-5 to TRBJ2-7, with 8 bases matching TRBD1. The trim removed 5 bases at V and 2 bases at J, leaving 8 bases unmatched. In germline, CDR1 is MNHEY, CDR2 SVGAGI. The CDR3 runs to 15 residues. This CDR3 reads CASSNPGQVTYEQYF. The CDR3 region has the DNA TGTGCCAGCAGTAATCCGGGACAGGTTACCTACGAGCAGTACTTC.

The chain couples TRBV6-6 to TRBJ1-2; 8 nucleotides agree with TRBD1. CDR1 and CDR2 from the germline V gene are MNHNY and SVGAGI (reference sequence). After removal of 7 bases from V and 10 bases from J, the junction contained 8 bases not matched to a gene. The CDR3 extends over 12 amino acids. CDR3 nucleotide sequence: TGTGCCAGCACCCGACAGGGGTCGGACTACACCTTC. It specifies CASTRQGSDYTF.

The rearrangement joins TRBV5-1 to TRBJ1-3; D is uncertain. Germline loops: CDR1 SGHRS, CDR2 YFSETQ. The CDR3 loop spans 14 amino acids. V lost 4 bases, J lost 0 bases, and 8 bases lay in between. The DNA of the CDR3 is TGCGCCAGCAGCGTGACATTCTCTGGAAACACCATATATTTT. This encodes CASSVTFSGNTIYF.

This chain joins TRBV6-6 and TRBJ2-2; maybe TRBD1 (6 bases). Germline V gives CDR1 MNHNY, CDR2 SVGAGI (reference sequence). The CDR3 length is 14 residues. V was cut by 6 bases and J by 8 bases, with 16 bases left in between. CDR3 sequence (DNA): TGTGCCAGCAGCCAGAGTTCACAGGGAGGGGAGCTGTTTTTT. Protein sequence: CASSQSSQGGELFF.